The 8 T cell receptor beta chains in this list originate from one sample, sequenced in a study of T cells in women clearing cervical HPV infection. The method was immunoSEQ multiplex PCR; TCRdb's version includes in-frame clones alone and lacks a portion of them. Here the sample table reports 49,000 or so clones. Sequencing input: blood buffy coat. These receptors all come from a woman between 18 and 70 years old with a cervical HPV16 infection that either progressed to CIN3+ or cleared (not recorded which).

About this clone itself: The read halts 3 residues ahead of the CDR3 end, with the missing end drawn from the germline J gene. J is TRBJ2-5 and V is TRBV5-1, with TRBD2 identical over 11 bases. After removal of 0 bases from V and 5 bases from J, the junction contained 9 bases not matched to a gene. Germline CDR1 and CDR2: SGHRS and YFSETQ. This CDR3 comprises 17 residues. CDR3 DNA, as far as it was read: TGCGCCAGCAGCTTGGTGGCTAGCGGGGGGCCGGGGGAGACC. Translation gives CASSLVASGGPGET. In full, the CDR3 reads CASSLVASGGPGETQYF.

With respect to this clone: The read is 3 residues too short to cover the CDR3 end, so that end is filled in from the germline J gene. The V and J genes are TRBV4-1 and TRBJ2-7; 7 bases fit TRBD2. The germline V gene has CDR1 MGHRA and CDR2 YSYEKL. After removal of 3 bases from V and 3 bases from J, the junction contained 5 bases not matched to a gene. The CDR3 covers 14 residues. CDR3 DNA (partial): TGCGCCAGCAGCCACGGCCCTAGCGGCTACGAG. It encodes CASSHGPSGYE. The whole CDR3 protein reads CASSHGPSGYEQYF.

Details on this clone: The read gets to within 3 residues of the CDR3 end, and the germline J gene fills in the rest. V and J are TRBV6-2 or TRBV6-3 and TRBJ2-7, with 9 bases aligning to TRBD1. The CDR3 covers 16 residues. V shed 7 bases and J 6 bases; nucleotides not matched to a gene: 16. CDR1 and CDR2 (germline): MNHEY, SVGEGT. This CDR3 is CASNPNSGTGSREQYF. The sequenced part of the CDR3 DNA is TGTGCCAGCAACCCAAATTCCGGGACAGGGAGTCGCGAG.

Comment on this clone: The read ends 3 residues early relative to the CDR3; the germline J gene fills the gap. Other nucleotide sequences in the sample specify the same CDR3. The gene calls are TRBV5-1 and TRBJ1-2; D uncertain. CDR1 is SGHRS and CDR2 is YFSETQ in the germline V gene. This CDR3 has 14 amino acids. V dropped 7 bases and J dropped 2 bases, with 15 bases sitting between them. Here the CDR3 reads CASGNPDLNYGYTF. The sequenced part of the CDR3 DNA is TGCGCCAGCGGGAACCCGGACTTAAACTATGGC.

Concerning this clone itself: With the read ending 3 residues before the CDR3 end, the germline J gene is used to fill in that end. The rearrangement uses TRBV19 and TRBJ1-2; tentatively, D is TRBD1 (5 bases). Germline V CDR1 and CDR2: LNHDA, SQIVND (reference sequence). The CDR3 is 14 amino acids. V lost 8 bases and J 4 bases, leaving 17 bases between the germline ends. The chain's CDR3 is CASSVQGNFYGYTF. The DNA read from the CDR3 is TGTGCCAGTTCCGTGCAGGGCAACTTCTATGGC.

The CDR3 DNA, read in part, is TGTGCCAGCAGTTACCCTCCTAGCGGGAGTCTCTACGAG. The encoded protein is CASSYPPSGSLYE. The CDR3 in its entirety is CASSYPPSGSLYEQYF. The gene calls are TRBV6-2 or TRBV6-3 and TRBJ2-7; TRBD2 aligns across 10 bases. The sequenced fragment ends 3 residues before the CDR3 boundary, so the rest is inferred from the germline J gene. Germline CDR1 reads MNHEY; CDR2 reads SVGEGT. The CDR3 spans 16 residues. J was trimmed by 3 bases and V by 2 bases; bases with no gene match: 7.

A word on this clone: The read terminates 3 residues ahead of where the CDR3 ends, so the germline J gene completes it. The chain is built from TRBV12-5 and TRBJ2-2; TRBD2 matches at 8 bases. Per germline, CDR1 LGHNT and CDR2 FRNRAP. V trimming: 4 bases; J trimming: 1 base; junction bases outside the gene matches: 5. CDR3 length equals 16 residues. CDR3 region: CASGSGTRGNTGELFF. The covered CDR3 bases are TGTGCTAGTGGTTCCGGGACTAGAGGGAACACCGGGGAG.

To note about this clone: The read falls 3 residues short of the CDR3 end, and the missing part is taken from the germline J gene. The V and J genes are TRBV5-1 and TRBJ1-5; D might be TRBD1 (5 bases). Germline CDR1 and CDR2: SGHRS and YFSETQ. The CDR3 is 15 residues long. V shed 1 base and J shed 1 base, with 9 bases lying between them. CDR3 DNA (partial): TGCGCCAGCAGCTTGTACCCAGGGAGCAATCAGCCC. It encodes CASSLYPGSNQP. The full-length CDR3 reads as CASSLYPGSNQPQHF.